The sequence of this T cell receptor beta chain was determined in a study of blood T cells in healthy people across ages (dated by TCRdb to the mid-2010s). Broadly, across the study: In model experiments, template switching captured roughly one uniquely barcoded TCR beta cDNA molecule for every two T cells. Age-related changes in TCR beta repertoire diversity were measured in the study by deep sequencing normalized with unique cDNA molecular identifiers. To avoid experimental bias, donors of different ages were distributed randomly across sequencing lanes. Two additional independent replicas of 1 million unique cDNA reads from the same blood draw were analyzed for two donors (one aged 18 to 30 and one aged 80 or older). Four age groups were formed from the donors: young (average 16 years), middle-aged (just under 40), aged (more than 55) and long-lived (less than 85).

What the research found in general, with its limitations: Compared with the aged group, the long-lived group had more naive CD4+ T cells, fewer expanded clones and increased TCR diversity, suggesting age selection. Total diversity estimates from one million sequenced T cells were considered lower bounds and underestimates. A strong correlation was found between observed TCR beta diversity and the percentage of naive T cells measured by flow cytometry. As age increased, observed TCR beta diversity per million T cells dropped in a roughly linear way, and a significant reduction was already evident by age 40. Conclusive comparison of naive and antigen-experienced compartments was prevented by the profiling of bulk unsorted PBMCs. Donor CMV infection status was unknown, potentially confounding age-related changes in expanded clonotypes.

The roughly 38 donors, aged about 6 to 95 years, were systemically healthy Caucasian individuals from Russia. Each donor gave approximately 9.3 milliliters of peripheral blood, collected into EDTA-treated Vacutainer tubes. Ficoll-Paque density-gradient centrifugation was used to isolate PBMCs, with at least 6.5 million obtained per sample. Total RNA was extracted from PBMCs with Trizol reagent, with at least 5.5 micrograms obtained per sample. The percentages of naive CD45RAhigh/CD27high T cells were determined by flow cytometry on a PBMC aliquot from every donor. Trimming removed 0 bases from V and 4 bases from J, leaving 12 bases between the germline ends. Taken from the germline V gene (reference sequence), the CDR1 and CDR2 loops are LNHNV and YYDKDF. From cysteine to phenylalanine, the CDR3 is 15 amino acids long. Only CDR3 DNA remains: 45 bases, in frame from the first base. Library preparation used 5' RACE. This sample was sequenced with an Illumina HiSeq 2500. A second PCR of roughly 7 to 12 cycles was performed with a sample-barcoded 5' primer and a J-beta primer mix. A template-switch 5' adaptor carrying 12 random nucleotides introduced a unique molecular identifier onto each TCR beta cDNA molecule. Each sample yielded at least 3 million CDR3-containing paired-end reads. First-strand cDNA was synthesized from all RNA with the Mint cDNA synthesis kit, primed by a TRBC-specific oligonucleotide. After uracil-DNA glycosylase treatment, a first 18-cycle PCR used universal primers M1SS and BC2_uni_R on all cDNA. The published analysis was carried out like this. For normalization, 1 million high-quality reads, each with a distinct molecular identifier, were randomly selected from each sample. Reads sharing molecular identifiers were discarded rather than binned into consensus sequences. MiTCR, with a Q25 quality threshold and the strictest error-elimination algorithm, was used for CDR3 identification, clonotype clustering and error correction. A nonparametric unseen species model with Euler transformation was used to estimate lower-bound total TCR beta diversity. The public reads were reprocessed in TCRdb via fastp at Q25 and MiXCR, keeping in-frame beta chains. Entries that share a CDR3 protein sequence are merged under the most common genes and DNA. These V and J calls are TCRdb output, not the study's own analysis. The sample records over a million distinct CDR3 sequences, roughly 40% of which are singletons. 7.9% of the sample is in the top ten clones.

This clonotype has just one count. Its cognate antigen has yet to be identified. No much larger clonotype is one base removed from it; base qualities were not supplied. The material sequenced was blood. The rearranged chain carries TRBV15 and TRBJ1-2; the D gene is perhaps TRBD1, on 5 matching bases. The TCR originated in a woman aged 18-29 years in good health. The nucleotide sequence is TGTGCCACCAGCAGAGAGATCTCGGGGACCTATGGCTACACCTTC. Translated, it gives CATSREISGTYGYTF. Supplemented by the reference TRBV15 and TRBJ1-2 proteins around the CDR3, the complete variable domain is DAMVIQNPRYQVTQFGKPVTLSCSQTLNHNVMYWYQQKSSQAPKLLFHYYDKDFNNEADTPDNFQSRRPNTSFCFLDIRSPGLGDTAMYLCATSREISGTYGYTFGSGTRLTVV.